Detailed here is one T cell receptor beta chain. Its specificity is unknown. Vbeta (60) and Jbeta (13) primers were used in the PCR. TCRdb's copy holds only in-frame clones and misses some; the assay was immunoSEQ multiplex PCR. The sample records roughly 130,000 clones, roughly 80% being singletons. This CDR3 is built from 16 residues. Germline CDR1 is MNHEY and CDR2 is SMNVEV (reference sequence). Deletions cut 4 bases from V and 1 base from J, with 16 bases between. This record comes from a study of cytomegalovirus exposure and HLA in healthy donors. Study background: Samples from HLA-typed donors yielded about 85 million unique TCRs in an early data release. Whole-study results and caveats: TCR association rates varied by HLA locus in a later analysis, with DRB1 highest and HLA-C lowest. Association with HLA alleles at 0.05 false discovery rate was found for 15,000 to 20,000 TCR beta sequences in a later analysis. The authors listed approximately 160 TCR beta chains as cytomegalovirus-associated.

The V and J genes are TRBV27 and TRBJ1-1; D is unclear. This TCR was recovered from a girl aged 2 to 9 in good health and CMV-seronegative. The sequencing input was PBMCs. CDR3 in DNA: TGTGCCAGCAGTTCCTCAAGAAAAACGGGGAACACTGAAGCTTTCTTT. Translation gives CASSSSRKTGNTEAFF.